This T cell receptor beta chain was found in a study of monozygotic twins with inflammatory bowel disease. Per germline, CDR1 WSHSY and CDR2 SAAADI. The CDR3 totals 14 residues. TCRdb reprocessed the 5' RACE reads and keeps a single row for each CDR3 protein, giving no DNA. This listing includes 300,000 to 400,000 distinct CDR3 sequences. This receptor was taken from a human donor with ulcerative colitis or Crohn's disease, or a healthy co-twin of an affected twin (not recorded which). Material for sequencing was blood. The chain carries TRBV10-2 and TRBJ1-1; no DNA is available, so the TRBD1 call from TCRdb remains unchecked. The CDR3 region is CASSERGEYTEAFF.